The clone carrying this T cell receptor (beta chain) was observed a handful of times. This sample is part of a study of blood T cell repertoires in COVID-19. The wider study: Samples of COVID-19 (acute and convalescent) were obtained from the United States, Italy and Spain. T cells, B-cell-depleted T cells, or PBMCs provided the cDNA or gDNA that served as material.

Original processing notes: It was from reference gene primer amplification that nucleated cell counts were estimated. TCRdb's table, derived via immunoSEQ multiplex PCR, lists solely in-frame clones and lacks some. V, J and clone size are taken as reported in that table, and D and trimming were inferred from the DNA itself. The sample has around 300,000 clones, around 80% seen once. This CDR3 has 14 residues. After removal of 5 bases from V and 4 bases from J, the junction contained 6 bases not matched to a gene. Germline-derived CDR1 and CDR2 are MNHEY and SVGAGI. The V and J genes are TRBV6-5 and TRBJ1-2; 8 bases match TRBD1. The clonotype was recovered from a young man with active or convalescent COVID-19. The sample was peripheral blood. The CDR3 region is CASSLDRAIYGYTF. The CDR3 coding sequence is TGTGCCAGCAGTCTGGACAGGGCAATCTATGGCTACACCTTC.